A single TCR beta chain is shown here with its context. The antigen is not known. Method: immunoSEQ multiplex PCR; TCRdb's copy keeps in-frame clones and lacks some. Of about 80,000 clones detected, around 87% appear once; the ten largest clones hold 6.2%. This specimen comes from a study of OX40 agonist ivuxolimab in advanced cancers. Study-level background: A male proportion of 82.7% was recorded, with mean age 60 years and range roughly 23 to 85. Partial responses were observed in three patients, of whom one had hepatocellular carcinoma and two had cutaneous melanoma. Findings and limits, study-wide: The mean number of expanded clones was higher in CD8+ T cells than in CD4+.

Per the germline V gene, CDR1 is SGHTA and CDR2 is FQGNSA. V dropped 5 bases and J dropped 0 bases, with 14 bases sitting between them. The CDR3 loop spans 15 amino acids. The origin of this receptor is an adult with an advanced solid tumor such as melanoma, head and neck, liver or kidney cancer. V and J are TRBV7-2 and TRBJ2-7; D unclear. Sequences were derived from CD4+ or CD8+ T cells sorted from blood, sampled in a trial of the OX40 agonist ivuxolimab. The CDR3 sequence is CASSTVQMTSYEQYF. The CDR3 DNA reads as TGTGCCAGCAGCACAGTACAAATGACCTCCTACGAGCAGTACTTC.